This T cell receptor (beta chain) was profiled in a study of response to subunit inactivated influenza vaccine. Of note for this clonotype: What it binds is unknown.

V lost 3 bases and J lost 0, with 9 bases in between. The CDR3 sequence is 14 residues long. Germline V gene data show CDR1 as LNHDA and CDR2 as SQIVND (reference sequence). In TCRdb, the RT-PCR reads were re-called with MiXCR into one record per CDR3 protein. This sample has hundreds of thousands of distinct CDR3 sequences; under 15% occur once, and the top ten carry 13%. The study, taken as a whole, reports: The authors proposed limited new T cell recruitment per seasonal influenza vaccination.

Specimen: PBMCs from blood, collected 40 to 50 days after vaccination. The TCR originated in a man aged 50-59 years who received an inactivated influenza vaccine. V and J are TRBV19 and TRBJ2-7, with D possibly TRBD1 on 5 matching bases. CDR3 loop: CASSISTVSYEQYF. CDR3 sequence (DNA): TGTGCCAGTAGTATCTCGACAGTCTCCTACGAGCAGTACTTC.